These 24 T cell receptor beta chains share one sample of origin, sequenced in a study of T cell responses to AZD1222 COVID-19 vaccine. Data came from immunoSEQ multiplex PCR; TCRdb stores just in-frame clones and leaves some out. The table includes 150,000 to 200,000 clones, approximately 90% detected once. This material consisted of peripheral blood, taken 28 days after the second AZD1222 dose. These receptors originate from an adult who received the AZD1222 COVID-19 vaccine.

CDR3 coding DNA: TGCGCCAGCAGCTTGCGGCAGGGGAGGGGGACAGATACGCAGTATTTT. Its translation: CASSLRQGRGTDTQYF. This chain uses TRBV5-1 with TRBJ2-3; D perhaps matches TRBD2 (7 bases). V shed 1 base and J shed 3 bases, with 15 bases lying between them. Germline CDR1 is SGHRS and CDR2 is YFSETQ. The CDR3 covers 16 residues.

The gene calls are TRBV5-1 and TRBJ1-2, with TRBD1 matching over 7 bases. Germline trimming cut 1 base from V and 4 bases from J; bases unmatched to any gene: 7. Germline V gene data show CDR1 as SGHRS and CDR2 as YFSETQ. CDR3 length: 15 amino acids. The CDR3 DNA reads TGCGCCAGCAGCTTGTCGTTAGACAGGGTCTATGGCTACACCTTC. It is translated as CASSLSLDRVYGYTF.

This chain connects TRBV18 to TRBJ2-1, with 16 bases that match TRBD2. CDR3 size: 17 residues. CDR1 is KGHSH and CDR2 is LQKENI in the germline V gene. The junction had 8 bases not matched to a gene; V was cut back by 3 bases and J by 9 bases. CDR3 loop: CASSPPGTSGGAFEQFF. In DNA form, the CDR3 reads TGTGCCAGCTCACCCCCAGGGACTAGCGGGGGGGCTTTTGAGCAGTTCTTC.

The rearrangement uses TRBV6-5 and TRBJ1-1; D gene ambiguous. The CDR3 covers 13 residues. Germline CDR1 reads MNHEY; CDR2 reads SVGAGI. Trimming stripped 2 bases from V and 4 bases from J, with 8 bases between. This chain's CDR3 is CASSYLDGTEAFF. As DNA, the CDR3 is TGTGCCAGCAGTTACCTGGACGGCACTGAAGCTTTCTTT.

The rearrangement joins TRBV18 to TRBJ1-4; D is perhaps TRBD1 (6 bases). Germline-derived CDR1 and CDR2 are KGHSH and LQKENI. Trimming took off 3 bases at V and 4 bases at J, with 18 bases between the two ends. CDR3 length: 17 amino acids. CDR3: CASSPGAWAAHNEKLFF. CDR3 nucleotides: TGTGCCAGCTCACCGGGGGCTTGGGCAGCACATAATGAAAAACTGTTTTTT.

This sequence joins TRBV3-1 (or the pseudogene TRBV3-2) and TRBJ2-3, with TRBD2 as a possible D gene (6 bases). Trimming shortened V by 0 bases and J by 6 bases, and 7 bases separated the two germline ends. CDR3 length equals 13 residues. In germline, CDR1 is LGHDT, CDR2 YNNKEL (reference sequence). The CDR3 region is CASSQDRGDTQYF. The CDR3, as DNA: TGTGCCAGCAGCCAAGATCGGGGGGATACGCAGTATTTT.

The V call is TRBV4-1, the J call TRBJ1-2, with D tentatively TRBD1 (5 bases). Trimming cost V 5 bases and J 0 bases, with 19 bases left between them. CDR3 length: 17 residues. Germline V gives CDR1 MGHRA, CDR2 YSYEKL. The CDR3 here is CASSWYRSGTANYGYTF. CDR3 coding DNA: TGCGCCAGCAGCTGGTACAGGTCGGGGACTGCTAACTATGGCTACACCTTC.

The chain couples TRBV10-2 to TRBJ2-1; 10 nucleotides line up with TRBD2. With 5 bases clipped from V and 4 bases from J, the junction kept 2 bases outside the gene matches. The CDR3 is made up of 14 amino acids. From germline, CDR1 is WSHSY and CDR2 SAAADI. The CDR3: CASSSSGGYNEQFF. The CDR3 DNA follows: TGCGCCAGCAGTTCTAGCGGGGGTTACAATGAGCAGTTCTTC.

For the CDR3, the DNA is TGTGCCAGAAGGGTTGGAGGGGAATGGGGCAATCAGCCCCAGCATTTT. Its translation: CARRVGGEWGNQPQHF. The V and J genes are TRBV5-3 and TRBJ1-5; D possibly corresponds to TRBD1 (5 bases). TRBV5-3 qualifies as an ORF whose function is uncertain. The CDR3 loop spans 16 amino acids. V was pared by 5 bases and J by 2 bases, with 17 bases between.

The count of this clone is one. CDR3 in DNA: TGTGCCAGCAGTTACGAGGCAAACTCTGGAAACACCATATATTTT. Translated, it gives CASSYEANSGNTIYF. The chain employs TRBV6-5 and TRBJ1-3, with no clear D. Germline lookup yields CDR1 MNHEY and CDR2 SVGAGI. Trimming removed 2 bases from V and 0 bases from J, with 8 bases in between. This CDR3 has 15 amino acids.

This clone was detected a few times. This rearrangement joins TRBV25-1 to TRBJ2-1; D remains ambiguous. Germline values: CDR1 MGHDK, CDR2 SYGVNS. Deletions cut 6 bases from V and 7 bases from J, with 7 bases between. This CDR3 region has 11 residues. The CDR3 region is CASSEGNEQFF. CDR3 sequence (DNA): TGTGCCAGCAGCGAAGGTAATGAGCAGTTCTTC.

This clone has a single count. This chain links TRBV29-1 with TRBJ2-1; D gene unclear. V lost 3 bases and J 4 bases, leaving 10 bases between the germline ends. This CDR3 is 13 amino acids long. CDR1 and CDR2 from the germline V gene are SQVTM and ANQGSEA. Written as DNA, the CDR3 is TGCAGCGTTGATATCGACAAGTACAATGAGCAGTTCTTC. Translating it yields CSVDIDKYNEQFF.

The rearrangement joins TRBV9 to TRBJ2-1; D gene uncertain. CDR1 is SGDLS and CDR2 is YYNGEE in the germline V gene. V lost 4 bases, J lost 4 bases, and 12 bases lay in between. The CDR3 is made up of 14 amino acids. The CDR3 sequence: CASSPSNAYNEQFF. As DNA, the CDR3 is TGTGCCAGCAGCCCCTCCAATGCTTACAATGAGCAGTTCTTC.

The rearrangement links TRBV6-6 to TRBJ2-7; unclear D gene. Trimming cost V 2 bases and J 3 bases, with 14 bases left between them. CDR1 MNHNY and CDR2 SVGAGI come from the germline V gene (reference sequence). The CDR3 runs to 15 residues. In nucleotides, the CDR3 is TGTGCCAGCAGTTACGGTCTCAGAGACCTCTACGAGCAGTACTTC. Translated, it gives CASSYGLRDLYEQYF.

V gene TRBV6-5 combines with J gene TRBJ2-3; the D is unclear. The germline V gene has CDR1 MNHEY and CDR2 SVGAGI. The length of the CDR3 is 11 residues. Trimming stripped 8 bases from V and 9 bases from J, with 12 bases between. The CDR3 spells CASRKGGTQYF. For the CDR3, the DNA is TGTGCCAGCCGAAAGGGTGGCACGCAGTATTTT.

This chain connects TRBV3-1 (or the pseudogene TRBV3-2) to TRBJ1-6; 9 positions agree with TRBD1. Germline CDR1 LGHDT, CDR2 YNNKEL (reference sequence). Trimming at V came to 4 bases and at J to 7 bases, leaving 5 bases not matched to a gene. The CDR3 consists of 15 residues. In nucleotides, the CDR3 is TGTGCCAGCAGCCTAAGACAGGGGGAAAATTCACCCCTCCACTTT. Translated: CASSLRQGENSPLHF.

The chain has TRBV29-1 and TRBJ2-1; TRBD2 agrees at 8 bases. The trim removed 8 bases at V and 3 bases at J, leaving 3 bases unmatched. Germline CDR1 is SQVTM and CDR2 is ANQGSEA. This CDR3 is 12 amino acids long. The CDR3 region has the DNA TGCAGCTCGGGGGGGGTCTACAATGAGCAGTTCTTC. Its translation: CSSGGVYNEQFF.

CDR3 DNA: TGTGCCAGCAGCCCACAGGGGATTGAAGCTTTCTTT. This encodes CASSPQGIEAFF. This sequence joins TRBV9 and TRBJ1-1; the match to TRBD1 covers 7 bases. In germline, CDR1 is SGDLS, CDR2 YYNGEE. CDR3 length: 12 residues. The V and J ends lost 4 bases and 7 bases, in that order; junction bases with no gene match: 4.

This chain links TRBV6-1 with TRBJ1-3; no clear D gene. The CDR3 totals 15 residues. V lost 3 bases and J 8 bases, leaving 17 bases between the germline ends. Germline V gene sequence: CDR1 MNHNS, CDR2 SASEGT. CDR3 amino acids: CASSDAPVIRHTIYF. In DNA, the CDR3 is TGTGCCAGCAGTGATGCCCCCGTCATTAGGCACACCATATATTTT.

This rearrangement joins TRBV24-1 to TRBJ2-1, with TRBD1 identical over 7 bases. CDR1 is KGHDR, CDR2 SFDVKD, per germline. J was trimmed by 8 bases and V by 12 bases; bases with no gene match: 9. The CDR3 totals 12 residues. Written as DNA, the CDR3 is TGTGCCTCCAAGGGACAGTCCGATGAGCAGTTCTTC. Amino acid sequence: CASKGQSDEQFF.

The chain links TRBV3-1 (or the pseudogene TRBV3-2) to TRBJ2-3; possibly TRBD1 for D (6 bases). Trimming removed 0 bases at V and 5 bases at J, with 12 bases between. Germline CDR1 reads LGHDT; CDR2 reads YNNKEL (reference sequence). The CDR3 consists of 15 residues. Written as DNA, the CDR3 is TGTGCCAGCAGCCAAGATATAAGCAGGGGAGATACGCAGTATTTT. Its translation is CASSQDISRGDTQYF.

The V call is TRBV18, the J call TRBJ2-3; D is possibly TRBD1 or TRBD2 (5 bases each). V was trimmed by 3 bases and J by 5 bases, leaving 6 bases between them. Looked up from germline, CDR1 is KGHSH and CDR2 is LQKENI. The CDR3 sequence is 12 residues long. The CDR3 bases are TGTGCCAGCTCACCGGGGGAAGATACGCAGTATTTT. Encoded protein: CASSPGEDTQYF.

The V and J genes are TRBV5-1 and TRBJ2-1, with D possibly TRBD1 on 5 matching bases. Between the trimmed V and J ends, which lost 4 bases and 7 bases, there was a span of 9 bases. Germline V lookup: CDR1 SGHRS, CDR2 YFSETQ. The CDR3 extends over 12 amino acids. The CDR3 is CASSLSGNEQFF. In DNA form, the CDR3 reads TGCGCCAGCAGCCTTTCAGGGAATGAGCAGTTCTTC.

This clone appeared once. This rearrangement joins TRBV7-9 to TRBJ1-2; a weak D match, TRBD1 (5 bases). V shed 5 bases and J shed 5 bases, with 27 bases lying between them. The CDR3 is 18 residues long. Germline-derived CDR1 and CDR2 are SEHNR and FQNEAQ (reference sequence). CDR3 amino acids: CASSTRPRGAGPEYGYTF. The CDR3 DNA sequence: TGTGCCAGCAGCACCCGGCCTAGAGGGGCCGGTCCGGAATATGGCTACACCTTC.